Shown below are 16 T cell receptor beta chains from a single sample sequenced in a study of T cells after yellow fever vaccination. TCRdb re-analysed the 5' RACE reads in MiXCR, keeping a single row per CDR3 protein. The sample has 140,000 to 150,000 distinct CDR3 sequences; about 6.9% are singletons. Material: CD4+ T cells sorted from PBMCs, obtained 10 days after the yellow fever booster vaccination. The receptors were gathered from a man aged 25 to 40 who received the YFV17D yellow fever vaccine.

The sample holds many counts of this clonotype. The CDR3 loop is CASSPPGTPFYEQYF. DNA of the CDR3: TGTGCCAGCTCACCGCCCGGGACGCCATTCTACGAGCAGTACTTC. The chain uses TRBV18 and TRBJ2-7; the D gene could be TRBD1 or TRBD2 (5 bases each). With 3 bases removed from V and 3 bases from J, the gap between germline ends came to 15 bases. CDR1 KGHSH and CDR2 LQKENI come from the germline V gene. The CDR3 loop spans 15 amino acids.

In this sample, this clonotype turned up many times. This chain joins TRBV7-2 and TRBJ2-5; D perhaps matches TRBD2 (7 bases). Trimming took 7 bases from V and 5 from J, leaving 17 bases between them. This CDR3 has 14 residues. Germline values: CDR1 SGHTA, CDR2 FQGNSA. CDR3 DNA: TGTGCCAGCACAGCGAGTAGGGGGGGGGAGACCCAGTACTTC. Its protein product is CASTASRGGETQYF.

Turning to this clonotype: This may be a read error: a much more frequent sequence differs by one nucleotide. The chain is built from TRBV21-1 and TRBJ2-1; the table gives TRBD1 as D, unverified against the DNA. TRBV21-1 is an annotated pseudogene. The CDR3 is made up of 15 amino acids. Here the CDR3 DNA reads TGTGCCAGCAGCAAACCCTTCCAGGGGAAGAATGAGCAGTTCTTC. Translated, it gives CASSKPFQGKNEQFF.

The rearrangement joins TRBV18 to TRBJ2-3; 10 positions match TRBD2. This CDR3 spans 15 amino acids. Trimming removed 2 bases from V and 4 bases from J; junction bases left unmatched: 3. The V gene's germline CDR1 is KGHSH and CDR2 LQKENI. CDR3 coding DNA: TGTGCCAGCTCACCAGGACTAGCGGTTTCAGATACGCAGTATTTT. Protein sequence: CASSPGLAVSDTQYF. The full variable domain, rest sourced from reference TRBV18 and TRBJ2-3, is NAGVMQNPRHLVRRRGQEARLRCSPMKGHSHVYWYRQLPEEGLKFMVYLQKENIIDESGMPKERFSAEFPKEGPSILRIQQVVRGDSAAYFCASSPGLAVSDTQYFGPGTRLTVL.

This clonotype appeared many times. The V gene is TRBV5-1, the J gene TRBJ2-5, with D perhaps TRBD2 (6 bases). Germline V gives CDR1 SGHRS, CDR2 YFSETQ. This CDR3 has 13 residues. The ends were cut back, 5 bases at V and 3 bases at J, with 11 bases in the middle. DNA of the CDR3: TGCGCCAGCAGAAGCGGGTCGAAAGAGACCCAGTACTTC. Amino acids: CASRSGSKETQYF.

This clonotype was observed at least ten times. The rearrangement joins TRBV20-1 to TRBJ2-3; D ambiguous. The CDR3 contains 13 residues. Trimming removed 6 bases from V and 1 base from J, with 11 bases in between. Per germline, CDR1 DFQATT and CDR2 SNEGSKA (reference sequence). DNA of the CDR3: TGCAGTGCCCCTCGGCCTGGCACAGATACGCAGTATTTT. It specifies CSAPRPGTDTQYF.

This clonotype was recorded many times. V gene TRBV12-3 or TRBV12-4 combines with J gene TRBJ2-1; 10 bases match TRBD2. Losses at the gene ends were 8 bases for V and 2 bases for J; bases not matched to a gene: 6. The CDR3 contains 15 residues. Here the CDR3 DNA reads TGTGCCAGCGGCGCCGGGACTAGCGCCTACAATGAGCAGTTCTTC. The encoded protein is CASGAGTSAYNEQFF.

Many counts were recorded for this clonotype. CDR3 region: CASSPLGRGVAGELFF. CDR3 coding DNA: TGTGCCAGCAGTCCCCTGGGCAGGGGGGTCGCCGGGGAGCTGTTTTTT. J is TRBJ2-2 and V is TRBV2; a weak D match, TRBD1 (7 bases). Germline loops: CDR1 SNHLY, CDR2 FYNNEI. V was cut by 5 bases and J by 6 bases, with 19 bases left in between. This CDR3 has 16 residues.

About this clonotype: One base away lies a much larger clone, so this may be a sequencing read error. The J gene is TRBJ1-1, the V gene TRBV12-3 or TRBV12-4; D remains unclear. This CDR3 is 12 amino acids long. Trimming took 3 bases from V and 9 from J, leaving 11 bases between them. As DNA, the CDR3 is TGTGCCAGCAGTTTTTTGGGTACTCAAGCTTTCTTT. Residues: CASSFLGTQAFF.

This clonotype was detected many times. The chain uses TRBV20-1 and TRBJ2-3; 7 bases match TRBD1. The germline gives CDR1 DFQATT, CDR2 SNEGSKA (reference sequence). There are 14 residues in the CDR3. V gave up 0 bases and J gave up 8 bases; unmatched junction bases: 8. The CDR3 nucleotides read TGCAGTGCTAGAGATAGGGGGCCCGGCGGTACGCAGTATTTT. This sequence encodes CSARDRGPGGTQYF.

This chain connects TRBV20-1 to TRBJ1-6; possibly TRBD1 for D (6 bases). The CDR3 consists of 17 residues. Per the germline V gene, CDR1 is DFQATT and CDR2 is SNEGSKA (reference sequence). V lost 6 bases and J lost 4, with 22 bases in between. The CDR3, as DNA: TGCAGTGCCCTCCGGGGGGCAGGGCAAGTTTATAATTCACCCCTCCACTTT. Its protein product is CSALRGAGQVYNSPLHF.

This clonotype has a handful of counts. CDR3 in amino acids: CASSGQGSYNEQFF. CDR3 sequence (DNA): TGTGCCAGCTCAGGACAGGGGTCCTACAATGAGCAGTTCTTC. The gene calls are TRBV18 and TRBJ2-1, with 9 bases lining up with TRBD1. Germline-derived CDR1 and CDR2 are KGHSH and LQKENI. This CDR3 has 14 amino acids. With V trimmed by 5 bases and J by 1 base, 0 bases remained unmatched. The variable domain in full, with the rest retrieved from reference TRBV18 and TRBJ2-1, is NAGVMQNPRHLVRRRGQEARLRCSPMKGHSHVYWYRQLPEEGLKFMVYLQKENIIDESGMPKERFSAEFPKEGPSILRIQQVVRGDSAAYFCASSGQGSYNEQFFGPGTRLTVL.

The CDR3 loop is CASGPDTQYF. CDR3 nucleotide sequence: TGTGCCAGCGGCCCAGATACGCAGTATTTT. The rearrangement joins TRBV7-9 to TRBJ2-3, with D unclear. The CDR3 length is 10 residues. Trimming took 8 bases from V and 4 from J, leaving 4 bases between them. CDR1 is SEHNR and CDR2 is FQNEAQ in the germline V gene (reference sequence).

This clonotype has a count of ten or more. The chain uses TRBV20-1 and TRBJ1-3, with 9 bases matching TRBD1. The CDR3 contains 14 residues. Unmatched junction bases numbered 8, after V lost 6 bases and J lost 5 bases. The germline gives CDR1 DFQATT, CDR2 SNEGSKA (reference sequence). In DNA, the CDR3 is TGCAGTGCCGAAGCGGGACAGGGAAGAAACACCATATATTTT. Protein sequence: CSAEAGQGRNTIYF.

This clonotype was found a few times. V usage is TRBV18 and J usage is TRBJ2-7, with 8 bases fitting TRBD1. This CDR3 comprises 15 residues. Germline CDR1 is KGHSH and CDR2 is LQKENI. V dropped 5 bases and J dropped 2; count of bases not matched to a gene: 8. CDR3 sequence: CASSTSGGQAYEQYF. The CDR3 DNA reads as TGTGCCAGCTCAACTTCAGGGGGCCAAGCCTACGAGCAGTACTTC.

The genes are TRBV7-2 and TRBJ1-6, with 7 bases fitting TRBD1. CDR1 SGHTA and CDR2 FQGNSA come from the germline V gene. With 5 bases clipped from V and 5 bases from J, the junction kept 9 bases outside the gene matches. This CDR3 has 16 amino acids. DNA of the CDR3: TGTGCCAGCAGCCAAAAATGGGGACAGAATAATTCACCCCTCCACTTT. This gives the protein CASSQKWGQNNSPLHF.